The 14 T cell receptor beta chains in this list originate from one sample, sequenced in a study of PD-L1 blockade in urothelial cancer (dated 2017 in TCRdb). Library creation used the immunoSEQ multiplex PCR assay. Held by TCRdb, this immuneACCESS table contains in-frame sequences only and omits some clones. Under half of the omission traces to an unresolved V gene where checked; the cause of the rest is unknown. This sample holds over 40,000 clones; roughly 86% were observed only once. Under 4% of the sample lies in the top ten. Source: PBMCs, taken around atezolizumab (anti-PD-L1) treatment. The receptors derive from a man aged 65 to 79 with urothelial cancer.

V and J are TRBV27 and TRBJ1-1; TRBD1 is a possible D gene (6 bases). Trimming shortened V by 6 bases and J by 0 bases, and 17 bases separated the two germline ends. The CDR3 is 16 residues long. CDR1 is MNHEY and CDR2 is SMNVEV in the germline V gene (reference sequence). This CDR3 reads CASRGGGAGMNTEAFF. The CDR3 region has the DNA TGTGCCAGCAGGGGTGGGGGGGCCGGTATGAACACTGAAGCTTTCTTT.

The CDR3 region is CASSSGDTGRETQYF. The CDR3 DNA reads TGCGCCAGCAGCTCCGGGGACACGGGGAGAGAGACCCAGTACTTC. The rearrangement joins TRBV5-1 to TRBJ2-5; the D gene is possibly TRBD1 (6 bases). V dropped 3 bases and J dropped 4 bases, with 16 bases sitting between them. CDR1 and CDR2 (germline): SGHRS, YFSETQ. The CDR3 totals 15 residues.

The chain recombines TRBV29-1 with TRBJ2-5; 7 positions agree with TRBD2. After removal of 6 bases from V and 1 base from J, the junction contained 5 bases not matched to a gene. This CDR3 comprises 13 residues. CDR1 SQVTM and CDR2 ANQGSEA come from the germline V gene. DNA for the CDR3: TGCAGCGTGGGGGGGGGTGGCCAAGAGACCCAGTACTTC. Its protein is CSVGGGGQETQYF.

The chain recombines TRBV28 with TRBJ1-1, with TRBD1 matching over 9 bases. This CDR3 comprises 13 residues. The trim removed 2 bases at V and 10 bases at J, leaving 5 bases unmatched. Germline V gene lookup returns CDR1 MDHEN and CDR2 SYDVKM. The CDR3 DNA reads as TGTGCCAGCAGTTTACCCGAGGACAGGGGAGCTTTCTTT. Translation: CASSLPEDRGAFF. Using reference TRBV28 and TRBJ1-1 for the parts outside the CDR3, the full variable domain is DVKVTQSSRYLVKRTGEKVFLECVQDMDHENMFWYRQDPGLGLRLIYFSYDVKMKEKGDIPEGYSVSREKKERFSLILESASTNQTSMYLCASSLPEDRGAFFGQGTRLTVV.

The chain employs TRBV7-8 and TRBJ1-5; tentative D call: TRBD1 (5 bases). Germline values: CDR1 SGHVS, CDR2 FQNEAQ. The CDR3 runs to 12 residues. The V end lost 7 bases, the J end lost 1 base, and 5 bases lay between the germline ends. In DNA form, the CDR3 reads TGTGCCAGCAAGGGGAGCAATCAGCCCCAGCATTTT. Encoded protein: CASKGSNQPQHF.

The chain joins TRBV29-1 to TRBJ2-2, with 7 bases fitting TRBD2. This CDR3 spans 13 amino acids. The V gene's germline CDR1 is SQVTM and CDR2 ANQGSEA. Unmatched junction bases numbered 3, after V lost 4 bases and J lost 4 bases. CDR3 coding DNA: TGCAGCGTTGGGTGGGGGGGCACCGGGGAGCTGTTTTTT. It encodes CSVGWGGTGELFF.

CDR3 loop: CAWTPGQGLEETQYF. Here the CDR3 DNA reads TGTGCCTGGACCCCGGGACAGGGGTTGGAGGAGACCCAGTACTTC. This chain uses TRBV30 with TRBJ2-5; 10 nucleotides line up with TRBD1. This CDR3 region has 15 residues. From germline, CDR1 is GTSNPN and CDR2 SVGIG (reference sequence). The J segment lost 5 bases and the V segment lost 4 bases, leaving 10 bases of the junction unmatched.

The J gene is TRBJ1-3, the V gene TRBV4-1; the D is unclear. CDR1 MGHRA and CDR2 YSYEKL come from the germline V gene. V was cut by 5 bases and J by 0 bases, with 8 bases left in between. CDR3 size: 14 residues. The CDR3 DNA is TGCGCCAGCAGCGATTTCAGCTCTGGAAACACCATATATTTT. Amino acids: CASSDFSSGNTIYF.

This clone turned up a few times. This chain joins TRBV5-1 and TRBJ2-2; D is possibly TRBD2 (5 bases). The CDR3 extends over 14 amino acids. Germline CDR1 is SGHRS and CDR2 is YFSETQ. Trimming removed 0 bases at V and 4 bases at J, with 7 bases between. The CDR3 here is CASSLEAVTGELFF. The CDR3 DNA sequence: TGCGCCAGCAGCTTGGAAGCGGTCACCGGGGAGCTGTTTTTT.

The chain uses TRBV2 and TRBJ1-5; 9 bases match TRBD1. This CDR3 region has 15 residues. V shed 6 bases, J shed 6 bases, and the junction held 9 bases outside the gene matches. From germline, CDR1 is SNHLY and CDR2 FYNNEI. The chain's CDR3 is CASRGRGDRVQPQHF. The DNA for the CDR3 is TGTGCCAGCAGAGGAAGAGGGGACAGGGTTCAGCCCCAGCATTTT.

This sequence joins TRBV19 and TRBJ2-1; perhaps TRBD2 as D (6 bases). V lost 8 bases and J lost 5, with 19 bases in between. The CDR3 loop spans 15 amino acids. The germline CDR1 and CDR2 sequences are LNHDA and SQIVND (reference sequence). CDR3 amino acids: CASSHGGKLNNEQFF. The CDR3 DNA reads TGTGCCAGTTCCCACGGGGGAAAGCTCAACAATGAGCAGTTCTTC.

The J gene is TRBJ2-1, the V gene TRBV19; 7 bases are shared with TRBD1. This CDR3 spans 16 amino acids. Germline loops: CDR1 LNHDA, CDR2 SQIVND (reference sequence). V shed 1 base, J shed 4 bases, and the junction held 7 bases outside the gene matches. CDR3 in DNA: TGTGCCAGTAGTATAGGAGGCAGGGGGAATTACAATGAGCAGTTCTTC. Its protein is CASSIGGRGNYNEQFF.

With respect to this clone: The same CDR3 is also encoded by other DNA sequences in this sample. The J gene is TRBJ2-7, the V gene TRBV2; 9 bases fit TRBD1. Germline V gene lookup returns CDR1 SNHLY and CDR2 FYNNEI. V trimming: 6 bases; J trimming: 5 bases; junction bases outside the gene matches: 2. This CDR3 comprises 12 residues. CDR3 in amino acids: CASSGTGHEQYF. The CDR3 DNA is TGTGCCAGCAGCGGGACAGGGCACGAGCAGTACTTC.

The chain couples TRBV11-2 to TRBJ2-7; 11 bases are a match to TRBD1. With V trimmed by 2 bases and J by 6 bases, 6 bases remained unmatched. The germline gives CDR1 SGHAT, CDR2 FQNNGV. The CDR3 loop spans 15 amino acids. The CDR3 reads CASSLSGTGGTEQYF. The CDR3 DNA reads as TGTGCCAGCAGCTTATCCGGGACAGGGGGAACCGAGCAGTACTTC.